Each of the 21 T cell receptor beta chains below was sequenced from the same sample in a study of blood T cells in healthy people across ages. Together with a sample-barcoded 5' primer, a J-beta primer mix was included in a second PCR lasting roughly 6 to 12 cycles. TCRdb ran MiXCR on the 5' RACE reads and lists one entry per CDR3 protein. The sample lists around 1,900,000 distinct CDR3 sequences, about 39% seen once, with 20% to 25% in the top ten. Input material: blood. The receptors were sampled from a human donor in good health.

The gene calls are TRBV4-2 and TRBJ1-5; possible D gene TRBD1, 5 bases. V lost 2 bases and J lost 2, with 13 bases in between. The length of the CDR3 is 16 residues. CDR1 and CDR2 (germline): LGHNA, YNFKEQ. The CDR3 DNA reads TGTGCCAGCAGCCAAACCTTTGGGGGGGGCAATCAGCCCCAGCATTTT. It codes for CASSQTFGGGNQPQHF.

This clonotype was found once. V usage is TRBV6-1 and J usage is TRBJ2-4; 12 bases map to TRBD1. The DNA end favors TRBJ2-7, so the J call may be wrong. The CDR3 covers 16 residues. Germline loops: CDR1 MNHNS, CDR2 SASEGT. In nucleotides, the CDR3 is TGTGCCAGCAGTGTGTCCGGGACAGGGGGCTCTTACGAGCAGTACTTC. It specifies CASSVSGTGGSYEQYF.

This clonotype turned up a few times. The chain employs TRBV25-1 and TRBJ1-1; weak D call: TRBD1 (6 bases). Per germline, CDR1 MGHDK and CDR2 SYGVNS. The CDR3 extends over 13 amino acids. Trimming removed 7 bases from V and 4 bases from J, with 13 bases in between. CDR3 sequence reads: CASKRGWTTEAFF. In nucleotides, the CDR3 is TGTGCCAGCAAAAGGGGGTGGACCACTGAAGCTTTCTTT.

This clonotype showed up just a few times. The CDR3 here is CASSHWQGSDTQYF. CDR3 nucleotide sequence: TGCGCCAGCAGCCATTGGCAGGGGTCAGATACGCAGTATTTT. The chain carries TRBV4-1 and TRBJ2-3; tentative D call: TRBD1 (6 bases). Per germline, CDR1 MGHRA and CDR2 YSYEKL. Trimming pared 3 bases from V and 4 bases from J, leaving 11 bases between. This CDR3 has 14 residues.

CDR3 DNA: TGTGCCAGCAGCTCTAGCCTAGCGGGGTCCTACAATGAGCAGTTCTTC. Encoded protein: CASSSSLAGSYNEQFF. The gene calls are TRBV7-2 and TRBJ2-1, with TRBD2 identical over 9 bases. V lost 4 bases, J lost 1 base, and 5 bases stayed unmatched. Germline CDR1 reads SGHTA; CDR2 reads FQGNSA. CDR3 length: 16 residues. The full variable domain, its missing parts supplied by reference TRBV7-2 and TRBJ2-1, is GAGVSQSPSNKVTEKGKDVELRCDPISGHTALYWYRQSLGQGLEFLIYFQGNSAPDKSGLPSDRFSAERTGGSVSTLTIQRTQQEDSAVYLCASSSSLAGSYNEQFFGPGTRLTVL.

V is TRBV5-5 and J is TRBJ2-2; D is unclear. The germline gives CDR1 SGHKS, CDR2 YYEKEE (reference sequence). The CDR3 length is 14 residues. With 0 bases removed from V and 7 bases from J, the gap between germline ends came to 10 bases. This CDR3 is CASSLGWVNGELFF. DNA of the CDR3: TGTGCCAGCAGCTTGGGTTGGGTTAACGGGGAGCTGTTTTTT.

The V call is TRBV28, the J call TRBJ2-3; possible D gene TRBD1, 6 bases. Germline V gene data show CDR1 as MDHEN and CDR2 as SYDVKM. Trimming pared 8 bases from V and 1 base from J, leaving 13 bases between. The CDR3 contains 14 residues. The CDR3 DNA is TGTGCCAGCTCCGGGACACCAGGCACAGATACGCAGTATTTT. This gives the protein CASSGTPGTDTQYF.

The chain employs TRBV7-9 and TRBJ2-1; 9 nucleotides align to TRBD2. There are 14 residues in the CDR3. Germline CDR1 is SEHNR and CDR2 is FQNEAQ (reference sequence). J gave up 5 bases and V 8 bases, and 7 bases lay outside the gene matches. Here the CDR3 DNA reads TGTGCCAGCGGGACTGGCGGGGGGGACAATGAGCAGTTCTTC. It is translated as CASGTGGGDNEQFF.

The chain has TRBV6-6 and TRBJ2-5; D not certain. Germline values: CDR1 MNHNY, CDR2 SVGAGI (reference sequence). This CDR3 is built from 12 residues. With 3 bases removed from V and 7 bases from J, the gap between germline ends came to 9 bases. CDR3 DNA sequence: TGTGCCAGCAGTTATCAGTCGGTGACCCAGTACTTC. Its protein is CASSYQSVTQYF.

The sample holds many counts of this clonotype. The chain is built from TRBV12-3 or TRBV12-4 and TRBJ2-7; TRBD2 agrees at 11 bases. V was clipped by 2 bases and J by 4 bases; unmatched bases: 1. This CDR3 region has 14 residues. CDR3: CASSLLAGGYEQYF. The CDR3 DNA reads as TGTGCCAGCAGTTTACTAGCGGGGGGATACGAGCAGTACTTC.

The chain is built from TRBV12-3 or TRBV12-4 and TRBJ1-5, with D possibly being TRBD1 (5 bases). Trimming pared 6 bases from V and 5 bases from J, leaving 17 bases between. The CDR3 extends over 15 amino acids. Here the CDR3 DNA reads TGTGCCAGCAGACCCCAGGGACGCCTAGATCAGCCCCAGCATTTT. This sequence encodes CASRPQGRLDQPQHF.

This clonotype came up a few times. The CDR3 bases are TGCAGCGTTGCACCGGGACAGGGGGACGAGCAGTACTTC. Its protein is CSVAPGQGDEQYF. The J gene is TRBJ2-7, the V gene TRBV29-1; 11 bases line up with TRBD1. Losses at the gene ends were 4 bases for V and 5 bases for J; bases not matched to a gene: 4. Germline assignment: CDR1 SQVTM and CDR2 ANQGSEA. The CDR3 is 13 residues long.

The CDR3 reads CSATGLAGGQDTQYF. The CDR3 DNA sequence: TGCAGTGCGACCGGACTAGCGGGGGGGCAAGATACGCAGTATTTT. This chain connects TRBV20-1 to TRBJ2-3; the match to TRBD2 covers 15 bases. Germline-derived CDR1 and CDR2 are DFQATT and SNEGSKA (reference sequence). CDR3 size: 15 residues. The J segment lost 5 bases and the V segment lost 6 bases, leaving 6 bases of the junction unmatched.

The gene calls are TRBV20-1 and TRBJ2-1, with 7 nucleotides matching TRBD2. Germline CDR1 is DFQATT and CDR2 is SNEGSKA (reference sequence). V was pared by 7 bases and J by 7 bases, with 10 bases of the junction left unmatched. This CDR3 is 13 amino acids long. CDR3 DNA: TGCAGTGTTGGGGAGGGTATCGGTAATGAGCAGTTCTTC. Translating it yields CSVGEGIGNEQFF.

This chain joins TRBV12-3 or TRBV12-4 and TRBJ2-7; D is uncertain. The ends were cut back, 0 bases at V and 6 bases at J, with 12 bases in the middle. This CDR3 comprises 14 residues. CDR3: CASSLAVGDSEQYF. In DNA, the CDR3 is TGTGCCAGCAGTTTAGCCGTTGGGGATTCCGAGCAGTACTTC.

The CDR3 coding sequence is TGCAGTGCTAGACCTAGGACAGCCTGTGGCTACACCTTC. This sequence encodes CSARPRTACGYTF. This rearrangement joins TRBV20-1 to TRBJ1-2; tentatively, D is TRBD1 (6 bases). This CDR3 has 13 amino acids. Per germline, CDR1 DFQATT and CDR2 SNEGSKA (reference sequence). Trimming stripped 2 bases from V and 7 bases from J, with 14 bases between.

The genes are TRBV10-3 and TRBJ2-5; 7 bases map to TRBD1. The J call is doubtful: the DNA matches TRBJ2-7 better. Germline V lookup: CDR1 ENHRY, CDR2 SYGVKD. The CDR3 totals 18 residues. The CDR3 loop is CAISESRGPRAGSYEQYF. The DNA of the CDR3 is TGTGCCATCAGTGAGTCGAGGGGGCCACGGGCAGGTTCCTACGAGCAGTACTTC.

A few counts support this clonotype. The rearrangement uses TRBV15 and TRBJ2-7; maybe TRBD1 (5 bases). V lost 2 bases to trimming and J lost 1 base, with 9 bases between them. Per germline, CDR1 LNHNV and CDR2 YYDKDF (reference sequence). CDR3 length: 14 amino acids. The CDR3 bases are TGTGCCACCAGCAGATCCGCAGGGTCCTACGAGCAGTACTTC. Residues: CATSRSAGSYEQYF.

In this sample, this clonotype turned up once. At one boundary the junction diverges from the germline segment, which might be a read error. The chain carries TRBV27 and TRBJ1-4; possible D gene TRBD1, 5 bases. From germline, CDR1 is MNHEY and CDR2 SMNVEV (reference sequence). The CDR3 length is 15 residues. The DNA of the CDR3 is TGCGCCAGCAGGAGGGAAACAGGTTCGAATGGGAAACTGTTTTTT. It codes for CASRRETGSNGKLFF.

This clonotype was recorded at least ten times. The rearrangement links TRBV6-4 to TRBJ2-7; TRBD1 matches at 9 bases. The ends lost 3 bases at V and 6 bases at J; junction bases unmatched: 12. CDR3 length equals 16 residues. Germline loops: CDR1 MRHNA, CDR2 SNTAGT. This CDR3 is CASSENPGQGSGEQYF. The DNA of the CDR3 is TGTGCCAGCAGTGAAAACCCGGGACAGGGTTCCGGCGAGCAGTACTTC.

This clonotype was observed a few times. The CDR3 DNA reads TGCAGTGCTCCCCCGGGGACAGCCTATCCTGCTAACTATGGCTACACCTTC. Protein product: CSAPPGTAYPANYGYTF. The genes are TRBV20-1 and TRBJ1-2; 7 nucleotides align to TRBD1. V shed 5 bases, J shed 0 bases, and the junction held 15 bases outside the gene matches. The germline V gene has CDR1 DFQATT and CDR2 SNEGSKA (reference sequence). The length of the CDR3 is 17 residues.